A selection of T cell receptor beta chains follows, all from one sample in a study of T cell repertoires in cytomegalovirus infection. From the reads, TCRdb called clonotypes with MiXCR, one entry per CDR3 protein. This table has approximately 320,000 distinct CDR3 sequences, 8% to 10% appearing once. The specimen sequenced was PBMCs. The receptors originated from a human donor in good health (CMV status not recorded). Some clones in this sample may be carry-over from other donors' samples. CDR3s include the opening cysteine and the closing phenylalanine or tryptophan. The D gene is left open where the match is weak. Expanded clones get a size class; other rows say once, few or many, or leave the size out.

D | J | size | V | CDR3 | DNA
. | TRBJ1-2 | few | TRBV28 | CASSLPRLTYGYTF | TGTGCCAGCAGTCTCCCCCGCCTGACCTATGGCTACACCTTC
. | TRBJ2-1 | many | TRBV6-2/TRBV6-3 | CASTAALRNEQFF | TGTGCCAGCACCGCTGCCCTTAGGAATGAGCAGTTCTTC
. | TRBJ2-2 | many | TRBV7-2 | CASRPGTENTGELFF | TGTGCCAGCAGGCCCGGGACGGAGAACACCGGGGAGCTGTTTTTT
TRBD1 | TRBJ2-2 | few | TRBV12-3/TRBV12-4 | CASGGQRLRNTGELFF | TGTGCCAGCGGGGGACAGAGGCTCCGGAACACCGGGGAGCTGTTTTTT
TRBD1 | TRBJ1-4 | . | TRBV3-1 | CASSHGRARQGGEKLFF | TGTGCCAGCAGCCATGGGCGGGCCAGACAGGGAGGTGAAAAACTGTTTTTT
. | TRBJ1-2 | . | TRBV15 | CATSRDSSRWTGALYGYTF | TGTGCCACCAGCAGAGATTCCTCCAGGTGGACGGGGGCCCTCTATGGCTACACCTTC
TRBD1 | TRBJ2-2 | . | TRBV29-1 | CSVGDRGGTGELFF | TGCAGCGTTGGGGACAGGGGAGGGACCGGGGAGCTGTTTTTT
TRBD2 | TRBJ2-3 | . | TRBV7-3 | CASSFRGVTDTQYF | TGTGCCAGCAGCTTCCGGGGGGTCACAGATACGCAGTATTTT
. | TRBJ1-5 | . | TRBV30 | CAWSLEAGNQPQHF | TGTGCCTGGAGTCTTGAGGCAGGAAATCAGCCCCAGCATTTT
. | TRBJ2-6 | few | TRBV5-5 | CASSLNPTPGANVLTF | TGTGCCAGCAGCTTGAACCCAACCCCCGGGGCCAACGTCCTGACTTTC
. | TRBJ2-7 | once | TRBV2 | CASRVTAYEQYF | TGTGCCAGCAGGGTGACAGCCTACGAGCAGTACTTC
. | TRBJ2-7 | . | TRBV30 | CAWSGTYYEQYF | TGTGCCTGGAGTGGAACATACTACGAGCAGTACTTC
. | TRBJ1-2 | . | TRBV7-2 | CASSLAAAGGLPLGYTF | TGTGCCAGCAGCTTAGCGGCGGCCGGGGGGCTCCCTTTGGGCTACACCTTC
TRBD2 | TRBJ2-7 | . | TRBV7-4 | CASSLGASGFEQYF | TGTGCCAGCAGCTTAGGAGCTAGCGGGTTCGAGCAGTACTTC
TRBD2 | TRBJ2-1 | many | TRBV7-2 | CASSPRAGAYNEQFF | TGTGCCAGCAGCCCTAGGGCGGGAGCCTACAATGAGCAGTTCTTC
TRBD2 | TRBJ2-1 | few | TRBV11-2 | CASSSRGVGNEQFF | TGTGCCAGCAGCTCCCGGGGGGTCGGGAATGAGCAGTTCTTC
. | TRBJ1-2 | . | TRBV2 | CASSEVKGDSYTF | TGTGCCAGCAGTGAAGTGAAAGGAGATTCCTACACCTTC
TRBD1 | TRBJ2-2 | few | TRBV10-3 | CAISESGQGAVGELFF | TGTGCCATCAGTGAGTCGGGACAGGGGGCCGTCGGGGAGCTGTTTTTT
. | TRBJ1-5 | many | TRBV6-2/TRBV6-3 | CASSSRLYSNQPQHF | TGTGCCAGCAGTAGCCGACTCTATAGCAATCAGCCCCAGCATTTT
. | TRBJ1-2 | . | TRBV10-2 | CASSGANYGYTF | TGCGCCAGTTCAGGAGCCAACTATGGCTACACCTTC
TRBD1 | TRBJ1-4 | many | TRBV19 | CASRQTGATNEKLFF | TGTGCCAGTAGGCAAACAGGGGCAACTAATGAAAAACTGTTTTTT
. | TRBJ1-2 | few | TRBV12-3/TRBV12-4 | CASSFFPGRGYTF | TGTGCCAGCAGTTTTTTCCCCGGTAGGGGCTACACCTTC
TRBD1 | TRBJ2-7 | few | TRBV7-6 | CASSLAGQGPYEQYF | TGTGCCAGCAGCTTAGCGGGACAGGGACCCTACGAGCAGTACTTC
TRBD1 | TRBJ2-2 | many | TRBV7-2 | CASSLVRGPVGELFF | TGTGCCAGCAGCTTAGTAAGGGGGCCGGTCGGGGAGCTGTTTTTT
. | TRBJ2-7 | . | TRBV6-5 | CASSSIGTPHYEQYF | TGTGCCAGCAGTTCAATCGGGACGCCACACTACGAGCAGTACTTC